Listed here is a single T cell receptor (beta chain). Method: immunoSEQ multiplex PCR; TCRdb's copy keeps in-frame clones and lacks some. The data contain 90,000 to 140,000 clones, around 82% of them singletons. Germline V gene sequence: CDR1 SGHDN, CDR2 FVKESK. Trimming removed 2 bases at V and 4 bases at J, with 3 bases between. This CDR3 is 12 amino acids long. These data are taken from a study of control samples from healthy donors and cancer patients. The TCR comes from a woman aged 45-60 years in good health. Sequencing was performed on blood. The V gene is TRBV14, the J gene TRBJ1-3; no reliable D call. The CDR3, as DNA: TGTGCCAGCAGCCAAACCGGAAACACCATATATTTT. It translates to CASSQTGNTIYF.